These 27 T cell receptor beta chains were all obtained from the same sample, sequenced in a study of blood T cell repertoires in COVID-19. Libraries were prepared by immunoSEQ multiplex PCR; TCRdb keeps only in-frame clonotypes and omits some of them. The sample carries about 210,000 clones, almost 85% recorded once. The sample comprised peripheral blood. The source is a woman aged 70 to 79 with COVID-19, enrolled during active disease.

Worth noting for this clone: Other DNA sequences in the same sample also yield this CDR3. The genes are TRBV24-1 and TRBJ2-5, with 15 bases matching TRBD2. Germline assignment: CDR1 KGHDR and CDR2 SFDVKD. There are 17 residues in the CDR3. V gave up 4 bases and J gave up 2 bases; unmatched junction bases: 4. The CDR3 DNA follows: TGTGCCACCAGTGACACCGGGACTAGCGGGGGGCAAGAGACCCAGTACTTC. Translated, it gives CATSDTGTSGGQETQYF.

V usage is TRBV6-2 or TRBV6-3 and J usage is TRBJ2-7; unclear D gene. Deletions cut 2 bases from V and 5 bases from J, with 13 bases between. This CDR3 has 14 residues. CDR1 is MNHEY, CDR2 SVGEGT, per germline. In nucleotides, the CDR3 is TGTGCCAGCAGTTACCACGCGGCTACTAACGAGCAGTACTTC. Translating it yields CASSYHAATNEQYF.

The chain links TRBV3-1 (or the pseudogene TRBV3-2) to TRBJ2-5, with 12 nucleotides matching TRBD2. V shed 4 bases, J shed 4 bases, and the junction held 4 bases outside the gene matches. The germline gives CDR1 LGHDT, CDR2 YNNKEL (reference sequence). This CDR3 is built from 15 residues. CDR3 nucleotide sequence: TGTGCCAGCAGCCCTAGCGGGAGGGCCGCAGAGACCCAGTACTTC. It translates to CASSPSGRAAETQYF.

This chain links TRBV3-1 (or the pseudogene TRBV3-2) with TRBJ1-1; no clear D. Trimming pared 5 bases from V and 1 base from J, leaving 8 bases between. Germline lookup yields CDR1 LGHDT and CDR2 YNNKEL (reference sequence). CDR3 length equals 13 residues. Here the CDR3 reads CASSFSGNTEAFF. CDR3 sequence (DNA): TGTGCCAGCAGCTTCTCAGGGAACACTGAAGCTTTCTTT.

In this sample, this clone turned up a few times. The J gene is TRBJ1-5, the V gene TRBV19; D might be TRBD1 (5 bases). The V and J ends lost 7 bases and 0 bases respectively, with 25 bases between them. CDR3 length: 19 amino acids. Germline CDR1 reads LNHDA; CDR2 reads SQIVND (reference sequence). CDR3 loop: CASTARTTWRASSNQPQHF. The CDR3, as DNA: TGTGCCAGTACCGCCAGGACAACGTGGCGAGCGAGTAGCAATCAGCCCCAGCATTTT.

The chain couples TRBV7-2 to TRBJ1-5; the match to TRBD1 covers 9 bases. The V gene end was trimmed by 2 bases and the J gene end by 2 bases; junction bases not matched to a gene: 1. The germline CDR1 and CDR2 sequences are SGHTA and FQGNSA. The CDR3 is made up of 15 amino acids. In DNA, the CDR3 is TGTGCCAGCAGCTTAAGGACAGGGGGCAATCAGCCCCAGCATTTT. It is translated as CASSLRTGGNQPQHF.

The V and J genes are TRBV5-4 and TRBJ2-2; 9 bases line up with TRBD1. Germline loops: CDR1 SGHNT, CDR2 YYREEE (reference sequence). Unmatched junction bases numbered 9, after V lost 4 bases and J lost 5 bases. The CDR3 is made up of 16 amino acids. CDR3 region: CASSPRQGGRTGELFF. The DNA for the CDR3 is TGTGCCAGCAGCCCGAGACAGGGGGGGCGAACCGGGGAGCTGTTTTTT.

This clone is a singleton in its sample. The rearrangement links TRBV18 to TRBJ2-7, with 7 bases lining up with TRBD1. CDR1 is KGHSH and CDR2 is LQKENI in the germline V gene. The CDR3 contains 13 residues. The ends lost 4 bases at V and 5 bases at J; junction bases unmatched: 5. CDR3 protein: CASSRDRDNEQYF. The CDR3 nucleotides read TGTGCCAGCTCACGAGACAGGGACAACGAGCAGTACTTC.

A single count supports this clone. This chain joins TRBV29-1 and TRBJ1-2; 10 nucleotides line up with TRBD1. Germline CDR1 reads SQVTM; CDR2 reads ANQGSEA. The CDR3 sequence is 16 residues long. The ends lost 3 bases at V and 3 bases at J; junction bases unmatched: 10. CDR3 DNA sequence: TGCAGCGTTGATGGGGACAGGGGAACGGCAGACTATGGCTACACCTTC. It yields the protein CSVDGDRGTADYGYTF.

The V gene is TRBV3-1 (or the pseudogene TRBV3-2), the J gene TRBJ2-1; 7 bases line up with TRBD2. Germline V lookup: CDR1 LGHDT, CDR2 YNNKEL (reference sequence). This CDR3 contains 17 residues. Trimming took 4 bases from V and 5 from J; bases not matched to a gene: 14. The CDR3 DNA follows: TGTGCCAGCAGCCCACCCCGGGGGAGGGAGGGAAACAATGAGCAGTTCTTC. The encoded protein is CASSPPRGREGNNEQFF.

The sample holds one count of this clone. The J gene is TRBJ1-2, the V gene TRBV25-1, with a possible D match to TRBD1 (6 bases). Germline V CDR1 and CDR2: MGHDK, SYGVNS. V was trimmed by 4 bases and J by 5 bases, leaving 14 bases between them. CDR3 length equals 14 residues. CDR3 amino acids: CASSAPGVGYGYTF. The DNA for the CDR3 is TGTGCCAGCAGTGCACCAGGGGTAGGGTATGGCTACACCTTC.

The V and J genes are TRBV2 and TRBJ1-1, with unresolved D. Germline V gives CDR1 SNHLY, CDR2 FYNNEI. Deletions cut 4 bases from V and 4 bases from J, with 10 bases between. The CDR3 consists of 13 residues. This CDR3 is CASSVGVGTEAFF. The CDR3 DNA reads TGTGCCAGCAGTGTCGGGGTGGGCACTGAAGCTTTCTTT. The complete variable domain, with remaining parts taken from reference TRBV2 and TRBJ1-1, reads EPEVTQTPSHQVTQMGQEVILRCVPISNHLYFYWYRQILGQKVEFLVSFYNNEISEKSEIFDDQFSVERPDGSNFTLKIRSTKLEDSAMYFCASSVGVGTEAFFGQGTRLTVV.

This chain joins TRBV3-1 (or the pseudogene TRBV3-2) and TRBJ1-3; possible D gene TRBD1, 5 bases. The V gene lost 1 base and the J gene lost 4 bases, with 14 bases spanning the gap. Germline CDR1 is LGHDT and CDR2 is YNNKEL (reference sequence). The CDR3 sequence is 16 residues long. CDR3 loop: CASSQGAPGLGNTIYF. Here the CDR3 DNA reads TGTGCCAGCAGCCAAGGGGCGCCAGGGCTGGGAAACACCATATATTTT.

The V gene is TRBV18, the J gene TRBJ2-3, with D perhaps matching TRBD1 (6 bases). Trimming pared 3 bases from V and 1 base from J, leaving 8 bases between. Germline CDR1 and CDR2: KGHSH and LQKENI. This CDR3 is built from 14 residues. CDR3 loop: CASSPRTGTDTQYF. The CDR3 DNA reads TGTGCCAGCTCACCTCGGACAGGCACAGATACGCAGTATTTT.

This clone was recorded a few times. The rearrangement links TRBV5-8 to TRBJ1-2, with D possibly TRBD1 on 6 matching bases. The CDR3 length is 13 residues. Germline V gene data show CDR1 as SGHTS and CDR2 as YDEGEE. V was clipped by 5 bases and J by 4 bases, with 12 bases between them. The CDR3 DNA reads TGTGCCAGCAGTTTCGACAGGAGCTATGGCTACACCTTC. Encoded protein: CASSFDRSYGYTF.

The chain's CDR3 is CASSYRDLTYNEQFF. The CDR3 nucleotides read TGTGCCAGCAGTTACCGGGACTTAACCTACAATGAGCAGTTCTTC. This sequence joins TRBV6-2 or TRBV6-3 and TRBJ2-1; TRBD2 might be the D (6 bases). The CDR3 totals 15 residues. V lost 2 bases and J lost 2, with 10 bases in between. Germline values: CDR1 MNHEY, CDR2 SVGEGT.

The V and J genes are TRBV6-2 or TRBV6-3 and TRBJ1-1; a weak D match, TRBD1 (6 bases). CDR1 and CDR2 from the germline V gene are MNHEY and SVGEGT. V lost 4 bases to trimming and J lost 7 bases, with 13 bases between them. CDR3 length: 13 residues. CDR3 region: CASSWTVFVEAFF. In DNA, the CDR3 is TGTGCCAGCAGTTGGACAGTATTTGTTGAAGCTTTCTTT.

The J gene is TRBJ2-2, the V gene TRBV6-6; D gene unclear. Trimming removed 10 bases from V and 2 bases from J, with 20 bases in between. The germline gives CDR1 MNHNY, CDR2 SVGAGI (reference sequence). This CDR3 region has 16 residues. The DNA of the CDR3 is TGTGCCACCTTCTACACGGCGGCGGTCAACACCGGGGAGCTGTTTTTT. Translating gives CATFYTAAVNTGELFF.

This clone has just one count. In DNA, the CDR3 is TGTGCCAGCAGCTTGCCTAGCGGAGCCTACGAGCAGTACTTC. The encoded protein is CASSLPSGAYEQYF. The chain is built from TRBV7-2 and TRBJ2-7; 7 bases align to TRBD2. The CDR3 consists of 14 residues. The ends lost 3 bases at V and 2 bases at J; junction bases unmatched: 4. From germline, CDR1 is SGHTA and CDR2 FQGNSA.

This chain connects TRBV7-2 to TRBJ1-3, with D perhaps TRBD1 (6 bases). Deletions cut 8 bases from V and 3 bases from J, with 14 bases between. Germline CDR1 is SGHTA and CDR2 is FQGNSA. The CDR3 has 14 amino acids. The CDR3 loop is CASGPQGFGNTIYF. The CDR3 DNA follows: TGTGCCAGCGGTCCACAGGGATTTGGAAACACCATATATTTT.

The genes are TRBV5-1 and TRBJ2-5; 8 bases map to TRBD2. The CDR3 covers 16 residues. CDR1 is SGHRS and CDR2 is YFSETQ in the germline V gene. Unmatched junction bases numbered 4, after V lost 0 bases and J lost 0 bases. The CDR3 sequence: CASSLAGGGNQETQYF. For the CDR3, the DNA is TGCGCCAGCAGCTTGGCTGGCGGGGGGAACCAAGAGACCCAGTACTTC.

The gene calls are TRBV6-2 or TRBV6-3 and TRBJ1-5; D possibly corresponds to TRBD1 (5 bases). The CDR3 is made up of 17 amino acids. V lost 6 bases and J lost 1, with 19 bases in between. Germline V gene sequence: CDR1 MNHEY, CDR2 SVGEGT. CDR3 sequence: CASSPRSGGGSNQPQHF. The CDR3 coding sequence is TGTGCCAGCAGCCCCCGCTCCGGGGGGGGAAGCAATCAGCCCCAGCATTTT.

V is TRBV12-5 and J is TRBJ2-2; D remains unclear. Germline V gene sequence: CDR1 LGHNT, CDR2 FRNRAP. CDR3 size: 15 residues. V was trimmed by 1 base and J by 2 bases, leaving 8 bases between them. CDR3 loop: CASGLESQNTGELFF. The DNA of the CDR3 is TGTGCTAGTGGTTTGGAGAGTCAAAACACCGGGGAGCTGTTTTTT.

The genes are TRBV7-3 and TRBJ2-3, with 15 bases that match TRBD2. CDR1 is SGHTA and CDR2 is FQGTGA in the germline V gene. J lost 5 bases, V lost 2 bases, and 5 bases had no gene match. This CDR3 has 17 amino acids. Here the CDR3 reads CASSLGTSGGSGDTQYF. The CDR3 nucleotides are TGTGCCAGCAGCTTAGGGACTAGCGGGGGGAGTGGAGATACGCAGTATTTT.

J is TRBJ2-7 and V is TRBV5-5, with D tentatively TRBD1 (6 bases). The germline V gene has CDR1 SGHKS and CDR2 YYEKEE (reference sequence). The CDR3 extends over 12 amino acids. Between the trimmed V and J ends, which lost 2 bases and 7 bases, there was a span of 10 bases. This CDR3 is CASSFATGEQYF. The DNA of the CDR3 is TGTGCCAGCAGCTTCGCCACAGGGGAGCAGTACTTC.

The CDR3 sequence is CASSLAETQYF. The CDR3 DNA reads as TGTGCCAGCAGCTTAGCTGAGACCCAGTACTTC. The rearrangement uses TRBV11-3 and TRBJ2-5; D ambiguous. This CDR3 has 11 residues. Germline CDR1 and CDR2: SGHNT and YENEEA. V was shortened by 1 base and J by 5 bases, with 2 bases between the two germline ends.

Only a few counts were recorded for this clone. This chain joins TRBV27 and TRBJ1-2, with D unclear. Germline CDR1 and CDR2: MNHEY and SMNVEV (reference sequence). The CDR3 length is 15 residues. With 9 bases removed from V and 5 bases from J, the gap between germline ends came to 22 bases. The CDR3 DNA sequence: TGTGCCAGTACCCTATCTGGTCGGGGAACGTATGGCTACACCTTC. It encodes CASTLSGRGTYGYTF.